These 12 T cell receptor beta chains came from one sample sequenced in a study of beta chain features in type 1 diabetes. Study conclusions and caveats: Type 1 diabetes patients had moderately but significantly shorter TCRB CDR3s in all four CD4+ subsets.

Investigators reverse transcribed all isolated RNA, so they sequenced expressed TCRB transcripts. Sequencing was performed with immunoSEQ multiplex PCR; in TCRdb, only in-frame clones are kept and a portion is missing. The sample shows 300,000 to 400,000 clones, around 9.6% of them seen only once. These TCRs are of unknown antigen specificity. The sample taken for sequencing was central memory CD4+ T cells from blood. Receptors were obtained from a man aged 30 to 45 with type 1 diabetes.

V gene TRBV10-2 combines with J gene TRBJ2-7; 8 nucleotides align to TRBD2. Germline CDR1 WSHSY, CDR2 SAAADI. V was pared by 6 bases and J by 4 bases, with 8 bases of the junction left unmatched. The CDR3 is made up of 14 amino acids. The CDR3 region is CASRAAGASYEQYF. In DNA, the CDR3 is TGCGCCAGCAGGGCAGCGGGAGCTTCATACGAGCAGTACTTC.

This clone was picked up many times. This chain uses TRBV21-1 with TRBJ2-2; whether TRBD2, the table's D call, matches the DNA was not checked. TRBV21-1 is classified as a pseudogene. The length of the CDR3 is 16 residues. CDR3 in amino acids: CASRESPGNNTGELFF. The CDR3 DNA sequence: TGTGCCAGCAGGGAATCGCCCGGGAACAACACCGGGGAGCTGTTTTTT.

The chain is built from TRBV4-1 and TRBJ1-4; no firm D call. CDR3 length: 15 residues. Germline V gene sequence: CDR1 MGHRA, CDR2 YSYEKL. Trimming took 0 bases from V and 11 from J, leaving 16 bases between them. The CDR3 sequence is CASSQDTPWGQKLFF. The CDR3 DNA follows: TGCGCCAGCAGCCAAGATACGCCCTGGGGTCAGAAACTGTTTTTT.

This clone was seen repeatedly, ten times or more. Other nucleotide sequences from this sample produce the same CDR3. DNA for the CDR3: TGTGCCAGTAGTATCAGTGACTCTGGGGCCAACGTCCTGACTTTC. Encoded protein: CASSISDSGANVLTF. This sequence joins TRBV19 and TRBJ2-6; D ambiguous. Germline assignment: CDR1 LNHDA and CDR2 SQIVND (reference sequence). The CDR3 spans 15 residues. V was trimmed by 3 bases and J by 0 bases, leaving 6 bases between them.

This clone was seen more than once but under ten times. This sequence joins TRBV2 and TRBJ2-7, with 8 bases fitting TRBD1. The V and J ends lost 4 bases and 4 bases, in that order; junction bases with no gene match: 6. Germline V gene lookup returns CDR1 SNHLY and CDR2 FYNNEI. The CDR3 length is 14 residues. The CDR3 reads CASSGIQGAYEQYF. The CDR3 nucleotides are TGTGCCAGCAGTGGAATCCAGGGGGCGTACGAGCAGTACTTC.

This clone was observed at least ten times. The chain joins TRBV7-9 to TRBJ2-5; the D is unclear. Germline V gene data show CDR1 as SEHNR and CDR2 as FQNEAQ (reference sequence). V shed 5 bases and J shed 1 base, with 8 bases lying between them. This CDR3 is 13 amino acids long. CDR3 in amino acids: CASSPTGQETQYF. The CDR3 DNA sequence: TGTGCCAGCAGCCCGACGGGCCAAGAGACCCAGTACTTC.

The V gene is TRBV5-4, the J gene TRBJ2-3, with 8 nucleotides matching TRBD2. The ends lost 2 bases at V and 6 bases at J; junction bases unmatched: 14. The CDR3 has 17 residues. CDR1 SGHNT and CDR2 YYREEE come from the germline V gene (reference sequence). DNA of the CDR3: TGTGCCAGCAGCTTAGTTCCCAGCGGGAGTGGGCCGGATACGCAGTATTTT. This encodes CASSLVPSGSGPDTQYF.

The chain couples TRBV6-5 to TRBJ2-2; no firm D call. V shed 5 bases and J shed 5 bases, with 12 bases lying between them. CDR3 length: 14 amino acids. Germline V gene data show CDR1 as MNHEY and CDR2 as SVGAGI. The CDR3 spells CASSGKGRTGELFF. CDR3 nucleotide sequence: TGTGCCAGCAGTGGTAAGGGAAGGACCGGGGAGCTGTTTTTT.

This clone was seen a handful of times. The chain is built from TRBV7-2 and TRBJ2-7; a possible D gene is TRBD2 (5 bases). The CDR3 sequence is 13 residues long. V was cut by 3 bases and J by 3 bases, with 9 bases left in between. Germline CDR1 is SGHTA and CDR2 is FQGNSA. The chain's CDR3 is CASSFGERYEQYF. CDR3 nucleotide sequence: TGTGCCAGCAGCTTTGGGGAGCGCTACGAGCAGTACTTC.

This clone appeared a few times. The chain couples TRBV7-2 to TRBJ2-4, with D tentatively TRBD2 (7 bases). The CDR3 sequence is 17 residues long. Germline CDR1 is SGHTA and CDR2 is FQGNSA. V was trimmed by 5 bases and J by 3 bases, leaving 20 bases between them. This CDR3 is CASSPLGGGDIKNIQYF. The CDR3 nucleotides read TGTGCCAGCAGCCCCCTCGGGGGAGGGGACATCAAAAACATTCAGTACTTC.

V and J are TRBV7-6 and TRBJ1-4, with 12 bases that match TRBD1. Germline-derived CDR1 and CDR2 are SGHVS and FNYEAQ. The ends lost 5 bases at V and 10 bases at J; junction bases unmatched: 5. The CDR3 loop spans 14 amino acids. Here the CDR3 DNA reads TGTGCCAGCAGCCCGGGGACAGGGGGCGGAAAACTGTTTTTT. It encodes CASSPGTGGGKLFF.

The rearrangement links TRBV7-3 to TRBJ1-6, with 9 nucleotides matching TRBD1. V was clipped by 3 bases and J by 7 bases; unmatched bases: 4. The CDR3 is 15 amino acids. Germline V CDR1 and CDR2: SGHTA, FQGTGA. The chain's CDR3 is CASSFSGTGNSPLHF. CDR3 in DNA: TGTGCCAGCAGCTTTTCCGGGACAGGGAATTCACCCCTCCACTTT.